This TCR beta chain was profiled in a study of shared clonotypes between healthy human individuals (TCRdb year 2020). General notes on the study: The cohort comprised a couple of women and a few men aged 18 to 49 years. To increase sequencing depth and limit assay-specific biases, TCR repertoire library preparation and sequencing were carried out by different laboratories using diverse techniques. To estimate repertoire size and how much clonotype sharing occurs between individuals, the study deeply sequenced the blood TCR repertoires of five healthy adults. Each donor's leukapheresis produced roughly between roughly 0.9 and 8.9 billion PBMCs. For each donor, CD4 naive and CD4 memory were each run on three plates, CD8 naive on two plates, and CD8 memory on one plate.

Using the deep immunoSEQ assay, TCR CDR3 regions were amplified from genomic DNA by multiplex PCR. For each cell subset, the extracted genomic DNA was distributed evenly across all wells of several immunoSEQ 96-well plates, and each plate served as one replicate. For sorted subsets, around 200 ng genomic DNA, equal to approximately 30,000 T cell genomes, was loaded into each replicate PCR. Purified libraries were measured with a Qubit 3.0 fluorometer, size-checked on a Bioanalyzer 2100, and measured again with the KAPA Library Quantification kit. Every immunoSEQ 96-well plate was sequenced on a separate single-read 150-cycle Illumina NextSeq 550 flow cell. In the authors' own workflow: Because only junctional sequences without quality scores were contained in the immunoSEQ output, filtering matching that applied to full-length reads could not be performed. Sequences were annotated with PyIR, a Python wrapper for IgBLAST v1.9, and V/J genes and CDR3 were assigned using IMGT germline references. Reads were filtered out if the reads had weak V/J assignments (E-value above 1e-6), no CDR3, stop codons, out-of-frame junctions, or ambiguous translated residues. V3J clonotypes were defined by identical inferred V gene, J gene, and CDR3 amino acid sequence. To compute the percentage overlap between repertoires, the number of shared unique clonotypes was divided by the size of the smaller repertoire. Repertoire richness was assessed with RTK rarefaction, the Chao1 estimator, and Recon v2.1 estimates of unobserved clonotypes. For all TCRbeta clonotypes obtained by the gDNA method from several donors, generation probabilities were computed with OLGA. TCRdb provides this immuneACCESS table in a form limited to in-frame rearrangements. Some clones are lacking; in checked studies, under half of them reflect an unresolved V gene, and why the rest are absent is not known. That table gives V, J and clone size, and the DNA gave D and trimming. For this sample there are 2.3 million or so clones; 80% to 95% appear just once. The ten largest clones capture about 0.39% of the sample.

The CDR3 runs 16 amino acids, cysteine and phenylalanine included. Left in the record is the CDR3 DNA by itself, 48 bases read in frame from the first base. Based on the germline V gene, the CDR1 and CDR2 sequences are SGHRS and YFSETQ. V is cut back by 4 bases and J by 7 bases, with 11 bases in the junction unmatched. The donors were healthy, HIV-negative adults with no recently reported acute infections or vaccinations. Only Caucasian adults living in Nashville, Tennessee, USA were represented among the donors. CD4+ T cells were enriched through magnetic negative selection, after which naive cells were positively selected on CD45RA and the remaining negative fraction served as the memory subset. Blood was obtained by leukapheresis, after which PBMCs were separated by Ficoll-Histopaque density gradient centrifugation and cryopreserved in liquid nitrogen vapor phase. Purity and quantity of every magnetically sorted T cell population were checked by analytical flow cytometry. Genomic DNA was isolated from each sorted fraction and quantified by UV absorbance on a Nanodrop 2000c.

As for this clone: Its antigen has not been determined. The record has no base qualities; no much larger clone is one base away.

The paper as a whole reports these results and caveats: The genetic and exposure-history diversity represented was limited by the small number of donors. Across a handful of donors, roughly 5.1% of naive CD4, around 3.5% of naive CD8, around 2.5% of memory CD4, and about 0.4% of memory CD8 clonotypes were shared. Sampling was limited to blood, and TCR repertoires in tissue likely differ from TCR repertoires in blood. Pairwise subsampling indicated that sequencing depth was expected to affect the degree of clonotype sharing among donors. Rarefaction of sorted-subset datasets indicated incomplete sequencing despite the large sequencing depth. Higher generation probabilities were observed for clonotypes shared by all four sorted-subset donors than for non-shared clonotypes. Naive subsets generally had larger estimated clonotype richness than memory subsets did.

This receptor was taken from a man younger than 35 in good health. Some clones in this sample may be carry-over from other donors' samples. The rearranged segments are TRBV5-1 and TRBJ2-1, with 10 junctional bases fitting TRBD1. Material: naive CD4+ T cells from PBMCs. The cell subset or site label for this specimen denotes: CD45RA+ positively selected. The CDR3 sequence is CASSTTTGGAINEQFF. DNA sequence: TGCGCCAGCAGCACCACGACAGGGGGCGCAATTAATGAGCAGTTCTTC.